Detailed here is one TCR beta chain. Per the germline V gene, CDR1 is MRHNA and CDR2 is SNTAGT. There are 12 residues in the CDR3. The trim removed 8 bases at V and 10 bases at J, leaving 10 bases unmatched. Per the original methods: Using reference gene primer amplification, nucleated cell counts were estimated. Libraries were prepared by immunoSEQ multiplex PCR; TCRdb keeps only in-frame clonotypes and omits some of them. The V and J calls and clone size were taken over from that table, and D and trimming were inferred from the DNA. The table shows 95,000 to 150,000 clones, with roughly 69% occurring only once. The data stem from a study of blood T cell repertoires in COVID-19. Study background: The study drew acute and convalescent COVID-19 samples from the United States, Italy and Spain. Sample material is recorded as cDNA or gDNA derived from T cells, B-cell-depleted T cells, or PBMCs.

The sequence derives from a woman in her 70s with acute or convalescent COVID-19. The material sequenced was peripheral blood. The rearrangement links TRBV6-4 to TRBJ1-1; 7 bases are shared with TRBD1. The CDR3, as DNA: TGTGCCAGCGGAACAGGGGAGAGGGGAGCTTTCTTT. This codes for CASGTGERGAFF.